Included here is one TCR beta chain sequence, with context. The data were taken from a study of cytomegalovirus exposure and HLA in healthy donors. Germline V CDR1 and CDR2: SGHTA, FQGNSA. This CDR3 is built from 16 residues. The junction had 11 bases not matched to a gene; V was cut back by 5 bases and J by 10 bases. Primers included in the PCR were 60 Vbeta and 13 Jbeta primers. The protocol was immunoSEQ multiplex PCR, while the TCRdb copy is restricted to in-frame clones and leaves out a portion. The table records 130,000 or so clones, 81% of them present only once. The V call is TRBV7-2, the J call TRBJ2-1; 13 positions match TRBD2. This TCR was recovered from a man aged 18-30 years in good health and CMV-seronegative. The sequencing sample was made of PBMCs. The CDR3 protein is CASSPELAGGPGEQFF. CDR3 DNA sequence: TGTGCCAGCAGCCCAGAACTAGCGGGGGGGCCGGGAGAGCAGTTCTTC.